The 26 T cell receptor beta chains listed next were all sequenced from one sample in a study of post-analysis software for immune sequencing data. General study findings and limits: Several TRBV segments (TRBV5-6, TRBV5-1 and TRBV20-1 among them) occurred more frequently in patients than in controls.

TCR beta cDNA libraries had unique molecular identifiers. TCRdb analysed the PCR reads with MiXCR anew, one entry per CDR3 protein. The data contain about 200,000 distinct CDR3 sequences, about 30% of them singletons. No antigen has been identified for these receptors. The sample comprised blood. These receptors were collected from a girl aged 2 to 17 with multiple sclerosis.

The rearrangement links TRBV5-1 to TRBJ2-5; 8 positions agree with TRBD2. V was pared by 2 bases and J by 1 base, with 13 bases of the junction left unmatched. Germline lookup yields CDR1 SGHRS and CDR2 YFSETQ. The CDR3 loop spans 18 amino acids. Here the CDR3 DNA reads TGCGCCAGCAGCTTCCGCCGGACTAGCCGAGAAACCCAAGAGACCCAGTACTTC. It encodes CASSFRRTSRETQETQYF.

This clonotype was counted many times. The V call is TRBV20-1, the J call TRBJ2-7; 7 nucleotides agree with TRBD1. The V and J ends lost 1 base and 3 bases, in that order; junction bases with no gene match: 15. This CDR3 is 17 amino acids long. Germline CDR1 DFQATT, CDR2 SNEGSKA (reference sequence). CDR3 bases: TGCAGTGCTAGAGGTCGGACAGGACCCGGGGATTACTACGAGCAGTACTTC. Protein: CSARGRTGPGDYYEQYF.

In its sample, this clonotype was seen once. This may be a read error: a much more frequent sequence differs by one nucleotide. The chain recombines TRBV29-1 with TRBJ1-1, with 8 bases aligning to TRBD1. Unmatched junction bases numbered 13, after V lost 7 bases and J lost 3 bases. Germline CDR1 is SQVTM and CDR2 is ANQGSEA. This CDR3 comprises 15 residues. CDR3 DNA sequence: TGCAGCGCGGGTACCCGAAACAGGGGGTACACTGAAGCTTTCTTT. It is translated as CSAGTRNRGYTEAFF.

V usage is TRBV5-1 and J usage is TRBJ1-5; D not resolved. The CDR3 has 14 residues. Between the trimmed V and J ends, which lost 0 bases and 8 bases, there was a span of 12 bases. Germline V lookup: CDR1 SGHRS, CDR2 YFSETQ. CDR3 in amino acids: CASSLALGIKPQHF. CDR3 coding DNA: TGCGCCAGCAGCTTGGCTCTGGGGATTAAGCCCCAGCATTTT.

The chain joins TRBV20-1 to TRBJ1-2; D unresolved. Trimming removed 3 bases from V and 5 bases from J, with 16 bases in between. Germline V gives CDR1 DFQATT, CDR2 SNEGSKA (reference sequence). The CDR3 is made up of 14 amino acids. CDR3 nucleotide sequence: TGCAGTGCTAGGAGATCCATCGGGTTGTATGGCTACACCTTC. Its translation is CSARRSIGLYGYTF.

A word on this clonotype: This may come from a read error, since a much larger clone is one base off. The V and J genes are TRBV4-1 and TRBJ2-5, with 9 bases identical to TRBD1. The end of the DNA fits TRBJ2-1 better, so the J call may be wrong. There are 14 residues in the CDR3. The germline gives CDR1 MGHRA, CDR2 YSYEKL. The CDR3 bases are TGCGCCAGCAGCCTTACAGGGGGCCAAGAGACCCAGTTCTTC. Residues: CASSLTGGQETQFF.

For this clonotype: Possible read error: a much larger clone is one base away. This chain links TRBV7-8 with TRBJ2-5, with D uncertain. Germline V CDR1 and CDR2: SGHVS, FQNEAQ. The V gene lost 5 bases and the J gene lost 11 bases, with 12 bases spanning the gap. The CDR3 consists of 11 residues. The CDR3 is CASSQCFAQYF. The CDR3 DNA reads TGTGCCAGCAGCCAGTGTTTTGCGCAGTACTTC.

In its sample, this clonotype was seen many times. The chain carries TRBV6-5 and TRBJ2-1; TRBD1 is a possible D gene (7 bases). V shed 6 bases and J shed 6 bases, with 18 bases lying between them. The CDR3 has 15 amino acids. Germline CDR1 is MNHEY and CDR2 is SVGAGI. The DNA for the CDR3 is TGTGCCAGCAGCAAGGGGGCGGGATGGCGCAATGAGCAGTTCTTC. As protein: CASSKGAGWRNEQFF.

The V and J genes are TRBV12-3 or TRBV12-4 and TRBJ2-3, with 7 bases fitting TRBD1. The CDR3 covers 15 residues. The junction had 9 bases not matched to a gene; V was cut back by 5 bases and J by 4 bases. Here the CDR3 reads CASSQPTGSADTQYF. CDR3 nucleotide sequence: TGTGCCAGCAGTCAACCGACAGGGAGCGCAGATACGCAGTATTTT.

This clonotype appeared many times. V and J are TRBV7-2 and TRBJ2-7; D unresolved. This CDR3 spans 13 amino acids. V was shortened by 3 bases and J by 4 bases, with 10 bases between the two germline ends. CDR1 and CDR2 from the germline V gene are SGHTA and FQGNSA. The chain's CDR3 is CASSLIVSYEQYF. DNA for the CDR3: TGTGCCAGCAGCTTGATTGTTTCATACGAGCAGTACTTC.

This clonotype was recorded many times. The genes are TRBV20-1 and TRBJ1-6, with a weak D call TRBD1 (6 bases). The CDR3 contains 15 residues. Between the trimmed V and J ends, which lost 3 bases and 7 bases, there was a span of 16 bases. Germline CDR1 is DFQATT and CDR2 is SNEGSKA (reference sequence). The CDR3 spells CSASSQGGGNSPLHF. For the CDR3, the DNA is TGCAGTGCTAGCAGCCAGGGTGGGGGCAATTCACCCCTCCACTTT.

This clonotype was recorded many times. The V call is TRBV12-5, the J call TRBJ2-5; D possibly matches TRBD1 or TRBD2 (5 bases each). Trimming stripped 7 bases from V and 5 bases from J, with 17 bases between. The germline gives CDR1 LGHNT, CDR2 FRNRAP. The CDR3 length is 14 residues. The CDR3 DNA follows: TGTGCTAGTGCCCCCCCCGGGGCTCGGGAGACCCAGTACTTC. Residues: CASAPPGARETQYF.

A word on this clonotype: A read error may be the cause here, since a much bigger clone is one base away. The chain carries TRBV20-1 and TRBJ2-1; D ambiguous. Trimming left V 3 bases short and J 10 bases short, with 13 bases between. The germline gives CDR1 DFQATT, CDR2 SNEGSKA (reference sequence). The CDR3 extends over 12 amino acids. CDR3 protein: CSASPRDREQFF. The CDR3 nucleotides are TGCAGTGCTAGCCCTAGAGATCGCGAGCAGTTCTTC.

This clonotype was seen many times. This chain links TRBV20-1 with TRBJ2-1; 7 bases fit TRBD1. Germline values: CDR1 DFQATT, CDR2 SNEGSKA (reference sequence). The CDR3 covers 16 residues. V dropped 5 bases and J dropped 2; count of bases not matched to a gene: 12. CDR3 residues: CSASGTARPPYNEQFF. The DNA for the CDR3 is TGCAGTGCTTCCGGGACAGCAAGGCCCCCCTACAATGAGCAGTTCTTC.

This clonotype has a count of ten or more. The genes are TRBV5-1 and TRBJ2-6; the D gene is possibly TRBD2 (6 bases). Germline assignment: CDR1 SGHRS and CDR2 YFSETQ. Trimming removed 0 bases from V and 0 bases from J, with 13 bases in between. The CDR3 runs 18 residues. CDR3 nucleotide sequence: TGCGCCAGCAGCTTGGACGCCCCCGGGAGCTCTGGGGCCAACGTCCTGACTTTC. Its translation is CASSLDAPGSSGANVLTF.

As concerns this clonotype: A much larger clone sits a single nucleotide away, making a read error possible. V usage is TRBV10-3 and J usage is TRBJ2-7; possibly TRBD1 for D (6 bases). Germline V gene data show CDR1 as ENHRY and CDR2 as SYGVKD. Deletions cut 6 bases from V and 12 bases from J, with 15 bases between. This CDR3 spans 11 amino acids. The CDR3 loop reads CAISAGETRYF. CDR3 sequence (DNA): TGTGCCATCAGCGCAGGGGAGACCCGGTACTTC.

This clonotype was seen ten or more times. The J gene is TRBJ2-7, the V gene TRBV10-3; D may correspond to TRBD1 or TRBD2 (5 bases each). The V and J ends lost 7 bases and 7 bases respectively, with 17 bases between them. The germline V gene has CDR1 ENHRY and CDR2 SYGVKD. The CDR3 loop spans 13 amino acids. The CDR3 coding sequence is TGTGCCATCACTGGGACGTACCTGGGGGAGCAGTACTTC. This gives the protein CAITGTYLGEQYF.

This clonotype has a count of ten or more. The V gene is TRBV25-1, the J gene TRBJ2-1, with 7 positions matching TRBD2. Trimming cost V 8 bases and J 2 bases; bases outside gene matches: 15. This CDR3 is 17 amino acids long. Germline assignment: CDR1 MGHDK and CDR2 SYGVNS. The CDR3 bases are TGTGCCAGCGGGGGAGCTGGGGAGCGGGGCACCTACAATGAGCAGTTCTTC. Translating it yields CASGGAGERGTYNEQFF.

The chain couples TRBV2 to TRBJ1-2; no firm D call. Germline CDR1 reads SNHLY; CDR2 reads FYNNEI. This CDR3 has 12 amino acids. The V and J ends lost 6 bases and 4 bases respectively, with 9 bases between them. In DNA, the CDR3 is TGTGCCAGCAGGTTAAGGACCTATGGCTACACCTTC. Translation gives CASRLRTYGYTF.

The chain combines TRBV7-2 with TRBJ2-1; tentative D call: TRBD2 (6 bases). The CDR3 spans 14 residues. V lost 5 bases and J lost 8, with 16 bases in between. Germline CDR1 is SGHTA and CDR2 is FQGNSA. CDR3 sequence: CASSGAGPAHEQFF. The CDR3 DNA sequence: TGTGCCAGCAGCGGAGCGGGCCCGGCACATGAGCAGTTCTTC.

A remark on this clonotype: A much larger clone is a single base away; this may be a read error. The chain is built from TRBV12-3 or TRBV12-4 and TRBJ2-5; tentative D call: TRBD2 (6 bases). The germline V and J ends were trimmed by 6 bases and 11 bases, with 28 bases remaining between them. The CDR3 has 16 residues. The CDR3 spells CASRYRLEKPTYVQYF. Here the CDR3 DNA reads TGTGCCAGCAGATATCGACTAGAGAAACCCACCTACGTGCAGTACTTC.

Here the CDR3 DNA reads TGTGCCAGCACTCCAGGGGAGGCGGAACCCTACGAGCAGTACTTC. Amino acids: CASTPGEAEPYEQYF. This chain joins TRBV6-1 and TRBJ2-7; D may be TRBD1 or TRBD2 (6 bases each). V was cut by 7 bases and J by 2 bases, with 18 bases left in between. The CDR3 is 15 amino acids. Germline CDR1 MNHNS, CDR2 SASEGT.

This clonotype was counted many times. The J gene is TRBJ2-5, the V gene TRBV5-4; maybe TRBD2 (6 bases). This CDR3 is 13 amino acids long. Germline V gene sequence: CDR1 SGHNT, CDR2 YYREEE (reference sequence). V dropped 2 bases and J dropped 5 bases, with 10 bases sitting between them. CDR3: CASSFSGAETQYF. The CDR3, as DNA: TGTGCCAGCAGCTTTAGCGGTGCGGAGACCCAGTACTTC.

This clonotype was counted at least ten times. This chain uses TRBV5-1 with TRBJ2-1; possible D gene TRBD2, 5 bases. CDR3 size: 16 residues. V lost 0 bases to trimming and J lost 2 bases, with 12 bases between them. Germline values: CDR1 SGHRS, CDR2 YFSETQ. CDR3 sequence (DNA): TGCGCCAGCAGCTTGGAGGGCCCTAGCCCCTACAATGAGCAGTTCTTC. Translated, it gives CASSLEGPSPYNEQFF. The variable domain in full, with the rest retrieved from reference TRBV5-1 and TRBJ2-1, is KAGVTQTPRYLIKTRGQQVTLSCSPISGHRSVSWYQQTPGQGLQFLFEYFSETQRNKGNFPGRFSGRQFSNSRSEMNVSTLELGDSALYLCASSLEGPSPYNEQFFGPGTRLTVL.

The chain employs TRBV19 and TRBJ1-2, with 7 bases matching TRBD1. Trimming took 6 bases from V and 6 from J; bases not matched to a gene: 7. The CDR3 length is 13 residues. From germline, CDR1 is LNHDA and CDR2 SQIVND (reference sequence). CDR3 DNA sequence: TGTGCCAGTAGGGAACAGGGGTCGCATGGCTACACCTTC. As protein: CASREQGSHGYTF.

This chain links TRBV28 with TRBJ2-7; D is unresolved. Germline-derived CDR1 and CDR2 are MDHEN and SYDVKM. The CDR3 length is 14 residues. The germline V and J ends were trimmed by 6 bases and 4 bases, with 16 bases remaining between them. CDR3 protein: CASREHGVRYEQYF. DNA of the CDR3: TGTGCCAGCAGGGAACACGGAGTTCGGTACGAGCAGTACTTC.